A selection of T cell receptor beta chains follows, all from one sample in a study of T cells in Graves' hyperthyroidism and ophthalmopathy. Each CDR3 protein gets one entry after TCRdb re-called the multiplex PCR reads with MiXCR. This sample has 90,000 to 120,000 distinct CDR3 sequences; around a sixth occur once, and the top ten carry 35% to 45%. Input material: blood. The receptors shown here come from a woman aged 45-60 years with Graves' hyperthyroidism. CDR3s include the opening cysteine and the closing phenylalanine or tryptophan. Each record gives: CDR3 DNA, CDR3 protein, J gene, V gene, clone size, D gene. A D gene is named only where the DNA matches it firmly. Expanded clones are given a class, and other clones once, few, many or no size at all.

cdr3_nt: TGCAGTGCTAGGCTACAGGGGAGCAATCAGCCCCAGCATTTT
cdr3_aa: CSARLQGSNQPQHF
j_call: TRBJ1-5
v_call: TRBV20-1
clone_size: many
d_call: TRBD1

cdr3_nt: TGTGCCAGCACCCAGGACCGACAAGAGACCCAGTACTTC
cdr3_aa: CASTQDRQETQYF
j_call: TRBJ2-5
v_call: TRBV7-9
clone_size: many
d_call: -

cdr3_nt: TGTGCCACCAGCAGAGATATGGCCCAGACTAGCGGGAGTCCCAATGAGCAGTTCTTC
cdr3_aa: CATSRDMAQTSGSPNEQFF
j_call: TRBJ2-1
v_call: TRBV15
clone_size: many
d_call: TRBD2

cdr3_nt: TGTGCCAGCAGTTACCCCCCGGACGCCACAGATACGCAGTATTTT
cdr3_aa: CASSYPPDATDTQYF
j_call: TRBJ2-3
v_call: TRBV6-5
clone_size: many
d_call: -

cdr3_nt: TGTGCCAGCAGCTCCGGACAAACGAACACCGGGGAGCTGTTTTTT
cdr3_aa: CASSSGQTNTGELFF
j_call: TRBJ2-2
v_call: TRBV28
clone_size: many
d_call: -

cdr3_nt: TGCAGTGCAAGCAGGGCGGGAGGGCGAAATGAGCAGTTCTTC
cdr3_aa: CSASRAGGRNEQFF
j_call: TRBJ2-1
v_call: TRBV20-1
clone_size: many
d_call: TRBD2

cdr3_nt: TGTGCCACCAGCAGAGATGGAGACTTGTCACCCCTCCACTTT
cdr3_aa: CATSRDGDLSPLHF
j_call: TRBJ1-6
v_call: TRBV15
clone_size: many
d_call: -

cdr3_nt: TGTGCCAGCAGGCCCTCCTGGGCTAGCGGACCCTACGAGCAGTACTTC
cdr3_aa: CASRPSWASGPYEQYF
j_call: TRBJ2-7
v_call: TRBV28
clone_size: many
d_call: TRBD2

cdr3_nt: TGTGCCAGCAGCCAACAGGGTGCTAGCAATCAGCCCCAGCATTTT
cdr3_aa: CASSQQGASNQPQHF
j_call: TRBJ1-5
v_call: TRBV4-2
clone_size: many
d_call: -

cdr3_nt: TGCAGTGCTAGGCCAGCGGGAGGGCTCGCTCTAGCCAAAAACATTCAGTACTTC
cdr3_aa: CSARPAGGLALAKNIQYF
j_call: TRBJ2-4
v_call: TRBV20-1
clone_size: many
d_call: TRBD2

cdr3_nt: TGCAGTGCTAAGACGGCTAGCGGGAGGGCTGGTGGGCAGTACTTC
cdr3_aa: CSAKTASGRAGGQYF
j_call: TRBJ2-7
v_call: TRBV20-1
clone_size: many
d_call: TRBD2

cdr3_nt: TGTGCCAGCAGTTACAGGGGAAGCTCCTACGAGCAGTACTTC
cdr3_aa: CASSYRGSSYEQYF
j_call: TRBJ2-7
v_call: TRBV6-2/TRBV6-3
clone_size: -
d_call: -

cdr3_nt: TGTGCCAGCAGCTTAGCGTCTAGCGGGAGAGGTGAGCAGTTCTTC
cdr3_aa: CASSLASSGRGEQFF
j_call: TRBJ2-1
v_call: TRBV11-2
clone_size: -
d_call: TRBD2

cdr3_nt: TGTGCCAGCAGTTTATTGGGGGACATTCAGTACTTC
cdr3_aa: CASSLLGDIQYF
j_call: TRBJ2-4
v_call: TRBV28
clone_size: many
d_call: -

cdr3_nt: TGTGCCAGCAGTTACCGAGGAGCAACTAATGAAAAACTGTTTTTT
cdr3_aa: CASSYRGATNEKLFF
j_call: TRBJ1-4
v_call: TRBV27
clone_size: many
d_call: -

cdr3_nt: TGCGCCAGCAGCCAAGATCCTAGCGGGAGGGTTAATACGCAGTATTTT
cdr3_aa: CASSQDPSGRVNTQYF
j_call: TRBJ2-3
v_call: TRBV4-1
clone_size: few
d_call: TRBD2

cdr3_nt: TGCGCCAGCAAGGACAGGGAAGGTATGAACACTGAAGCTTTCTTT
cdr3_aa: CASKDREGMNTEAFF
j_call: TRBJ1-1
v_call: TRBV5-1
clone_size: many
d_call: TRBD1

cdr3_nt: TGCAGTGCTCCTCTTAGCGGAACCTTGGGCGGGGAGCTGTTTTTT
cdr3_aa: CSAPLSGTLGGELFF
j_call: TRBJ2-2
v_call: TRBV20-1
clone_size: many
d_call: -

cdr3_nt: TGTGCCACCAGTGACTCCGGGACGGCTCCAGGAGAGACCCAGTACTTC
cdr3_aa: CATSDSGTAPGETQYF
j_call: TRBJ2-5
v_call: TRBV24-1
clone_size: many
d_call: -

cdr3_nt: TGCGCCAGCAGCTTGGTCGGTGTGGCGGAGACCCAGTACTTC
cdr3_aa: CASSLVGVAETQYF
j_call: TRBJ2-5
v_call: TRBV5-1
clone_size: many
d_call: -

cdr3_nt: TGTGCCACCAGTGATTTGGGGACTAGCGGGAGGTATGGCGATGAGCAGTTCTTC
cdr3_aa: CATSDLGTSGRYGDEQFF
j_call: TRBJ2-1
v_call: TRBV24-1
clone_size: many
d_call: TRBD2

cdr3_nt: TGTGCCAGCAGCTTAGTTAATCAGGGGAACACTGAAGCTTTCTTT
cdr3_aa: CASSLVNQGNTEAFF
j_call: TRBJ1-1
v_call: TRBV7-8
clone_size: many
d_call: -

cdr3_nt: TGTGCCAGCAGTTTTGTAGCCGAGACCCAGTACTTC
cdr3_aa: CASSFVAETQYF
j_call: TRBJ2-5
v_call: TRBV12-3/TRBV12-4
clone_size: many
d_call: -

cdr3_nt: TGTGCCAGCGGGAAGACAGGCAACTATGGCTACACCTTC
cdr3_aa: CASGKTGNYGYTF
j_call: TRBJ1-2
v_call: TRBV6-1
clone_size: many
d_call: -

cdr3_nt: TGCGCCAGCAGCAAAGTCCGGTTACAGGATAATGAAAAACTGTTTTTT
cdr3_aa: CASSKVRLQDNEKLFF
j_call: TRBJ1-4
v_call: TRBV4-1
clone_size: -
d_call: -

cdr3_nt: TGTGCCAGCAGTTCAGACTCCTACAATGAGCAGTTCTTC
cdr3_aa: CASSSDSYNEQFF
j_call: TRBJ2-1
v_call: TRBV28
clone_size: many
d_call: -

cdr3_nt: TGCGCCAGCAGCCGGGGACAGCCAAACACAGATACGCAGTATTTT
cdr3_aa: CASSRGQPNTDTQYF
j_call: TRBJ2-3
v_call: TRBV5-1
clone_size: -
d_call: TRBD1

cdr3_nt: TGTGCCATCAGTGAGTCGGGACAGTATTCACCCCTCCACTTT
cdr3_aa: CAISESGQYSPLHF
j_call: TRBJ1-6
v_call: TRBV10-3
clone_size: many
d_call: TRBD1

cdr3_nt: TGTGCCAGCAGCTTAGGGACAGGAGAAAAACTGTTTTTT
cdr3_aa: CASSLGTGEKLFF
j_call: TRBJ1-4
v_call: TRBV7-9
clone_size: many
d_call: TRBD1

cdr3_nt: TGTGCCAGCAGTTCGGGGGGTCGGGACTATGGCTACACCTTC
cdr3_aa: CASSSGGRDYGYTF
j_call: TRBJ1-2
v_call: TRBV12-3/TRBV12-4
clone_size: many
d_call: -

cdr3_nt: TGCGCCAGCAGCCCAGGGACAGCTTCGAACCAAGAGACCCAGTACTTC
cdr3_aa: CASSPGTASNQETQYF
j_call: TRBJ2-5
v_call: TRBV5-1
clone_size: many
d_call: TRBD1

cdr3_nt: TGTGCCAGTAGTCCCGGGGGCTCCTCGGTGGATGAGCAGTACTTC
cdr3_aa: CASSPGGSSVDEQYF
j_call: TRBJ2-7
v_call: TRBV19
clone_size: many
d_call: -

cdr3_nt: TGCAGTGCCCCCGGGACCGGGACTAGCGGGAGAGGGTCGCAGTTCTTC
cdr3_aa: CSAPGTGTSGRGSQFF
j_call: TRBJ2-1
v_call: TRBV20-1
clone_size: few
d_call: TRBD2

cdr3_nt: TGTGCCAGCACACAGGGCTTCAGAGGGAACACTGAAGCTTTCTTT
cdr3_aa: CASTQGFRGNTEAFF
j_call: TRBJ1-1
v_call: TRBV3-1
clone_size: many
d_call: -

cdr3_nt: TGTGCTAGTGGTTTGGGTCCAGATACGCAGTATTTT
cdr3_aa: CASGLGPDTQYF
j_call: TRBJ2-3
v_call: TRBV12-5
clone_size: many
d_call: -

cdr3_nt: TGTGCCAGCAGCTTAGGGCCCTGGGGGTCAACAGATACGCAGTATTTT
cdr3_aa: CASSLGPWGSTDTQYF
j_call: TRBJ2-3
v_call: TRBV7-6
clone_size: many
d_call: -

cdr3_nt: TGTGCCAGCAGTTATAGGGGGGATGGCTACACCTTC
cdr3_aa: CASSYRGDGYTF
j_call: TRBJ1-2
v_call: TRBV6-2/TRBV6-3
clone_size: -
d_call: -

cdr3_nt: TGTGCCAGCTCACCACCGAGTAGCGGGGTTGCAGATACGCAGTATTTT
cdr3_aa: CASSPPSSGVADTQYF
j_call: TRBJ2-3
v_call: TRBV18
clone_size: -
d_call: TRBD2

cdr3_nt: TGTGCCAGCAGCCGCTGGGACATGGCTTACAATGAGCAGTTCTTC
cdr3_aa: CASSRWDMAYNEQFF
j_call: TRBJ2-1
v_call: TRBV5-6
clone_size: many
d_call: -

cdr3_nt: TGTGCCAGCAGCTACCTGGGGGCTAGCAATCAGCCCCAGCATTTT
cdr3_aa: CASSYLGASNQPQHF
j_call: TRBJ1-5
v_call: TRBV2
clone_size: many
d_call: -

cdr3_nt: TGCAGTCCCAGTAATCCCCTCGGGGAAGCGGACAATGAGCAGTTCTTC
cdr3_aa: CSPSNPLGEADNEQFF
j_call: TRBJ2-1
v_call: TRBV20-1
clone_size: many
d_call: -

cdr3_nt: TGCAGTGCTACGCAGCCTAGCGGGAGATTTGATACGCAGTATTTT
cdr3_aa: CSATQPSGRFDTQYF
j_call: TRBJ2-3
v_call: TRBV20-1
clone_size: -
d_call: TRBD2

cdr3_nt: TGTGCCAGCAGACCCCCCCAATCTGGGGCCAACGTCCTGACTTTC
cdr3_aa: CASRPPQSGANVLTF
j_call: TRBJ2-6
v_call: TRBV6-1
clone_size: many
d_call: -

cdr3_nt: TGTGCCATCAGAGACGCCGCTACCAACTATGGCTACACCTTC
cdr3_aa: CAIRDAATNYGYTF
j_call: TRBJ1-2
v_call: TRBV10-3
clone_size: many
d_call: -

cdr3_nt: TGTGCCAGCAGGGGGACTAGCCGACCGAACACCGGGGAGCTGTTTTTT
cdr3_aa: CASRGTSRPNTGELFF
j_call: TRBJ2-2
v_call: TRBV12-3/TRBV12-4
clone_size: many
d_call: TRBD2

cdr3_nt: TGCAGTGCTAGAGTAGGGGACAACTCTGGGGCCAACGTCCTGACTTTC
cdr3_aa: CSARVGDNSGANVLTF
j_call: TRBJ2-6
v_call: TRBV20-1
clone_size: many
d_call: -

cdr3_nt: TGTGCCAGCTCACCACCGGTGGGACAGGGGGCAGATACGCAGTATTTT
cdr3_aa: CASSPPVGQGADTQYF
j_call: TRBJ2-3
v_call: TRBV18
clone_size: many
d_call: TRBD1

cdr3_nt: TGCAGTGCTAGACCCAGGACAGGGACCTTCTATGGCTACACCTTC
cdr3_aa: CSARPRTGTFYGYTF
j_call: TRBJ1-2
v_call: TRBV20-1
clone_size: -
d_call: TRBD1

cdr3_nt: TGCGCCAGCAGGTCGACGAGCTCTGGAAACACCATATATTTT
cdr3_aa: CASRSTSSGNTIYF
j_call: TRBJ1-3
v_call: TRBV5-1
clone_size: many
d_call: -

cdr3_nt: TGTGCCAGCAGTTTCTTCTGGACTAGCGGGAGGGCCATGCAGTTCTTC
cdr3_aa: CASSFFWTSGRAMQFF
j_call: TRBJ2-1
v_call: TRBV12-3/TRBV12-4
clone_size: many
d_call: TRBD2

cdr3_nt: TGTGCCAGCAGCTTGGGGCAGGGGGCCTCCTACTATGGCTACACCTTC
cdr3_aa: CASSLGQGASYYGYTF
j_call: TRBJ1-2
v_call: TRBV5-5
clone_size: once
d_call: TRBD1

cdr3_nt: TGTGCCAGCAGCTTCCAGGGGGCCACTTCCGAGCAGTACTTC
cdr3_aa: CASSFQGATSEQYF
j_call: TRBJ2-7
v_call: TRBV5-4
clone_size: -
d_call: TRBD1

cdr3_nt: TGCGCCAGCAGCTCGCCCTACACCGGGGAGCTGTTTTTT
cdr3_aa: CASSSPYTGELFF
j_call: TRBJ2-2
v_call: TRBV5-1
clone_size: many
d_call: -

cdr3_nt: TGCGCCAGCAGCTTATGGACTAGCGGGGGGAGGAACCCTGAGCAGTTCTTC
cdr3_aa: CASSLWTSGGRNPEQFF
j_call: TRBJ2-1
v_call: TRBV13
clone_size: -
d_call: TRBD2

cdr3_nt: TGTGCCAGCTCACCCGGGACAGGGCTCTCCTACAATGAGCAGTTCTTC
cdr3_aa: CASSPGTGLSYNEQFF
j_call: TRBJ2-1
v_call: TRBV18
clone_size: many
d_call: TRBD1